This TCR beta chain was sequenced in a study of control samples from healthy donors and cancer patients (dated by TCRdb to about 2020). At the junction V is shortened by 4 bases and J by 8 bases; bases outside the gene matches: 6. The CDR3 contains 16 residues, cysteine and phenylalanine counted. CDR3 DNA only is kept here, 48 bases in frame from base 1. CDR1 and CDR2 were assigned from the germline V gene as KGHDR and SFDVKD. Libraries were made using the immunoSEQ multiplex PCR assay. Not all clones reach the TCRdb copy of this immuneACCESS table, which keeps in-frame sequences only. Checked studies attribute under half of the gap to unresolved V genes and leave the rest unexplained. This sample gives 130,000 or so clones in total; 92% of them show up just once. Jointly, the top ten make up approximately 2.2% of the sample. A note on this clone: The target of this receptor is not known. The record has no base qualities; no much larger clone is one base away.

The V and J genes are TRBV24-1 and TRBJ2-1; 14 junctional bases match TRBD2. This clonotype originated in a woman in her forties or fifties in good health. Sequencing input: blood. The encoded CDR3 is CATSDPGTSGSHEQFF. The DNA is as follows: TGTGCCACCAGTGACCCCGGGACTAGCGGGAGCCATGAGCAGTTCTTC.